This TCR beta chain was identified in a study of cytomegalovirus exposure and HLA in healthy donors. The germline gives CDR1 KGHSH, CDR2 LQKENI. The V end was cut by 3 bases, the J end by 5 bases, with 14 bases between. The CDR3 has 14 residues. PCR involved 60 Vbeta and 13 Jbeta primers. The authors' processing: Counted up in a later analysis, unique TCR beta chains came to around 80 million, with around 12 million shared. Method: immunoSEQ multiplex PCR; TCRdb's copy keeps in-frame clones and lacks some. The V and J calls and the clone size are those of that table, but D and trimming were determined from the DNA. The table has about 160,000 clones, about 81% seen once. Healthy donors of bone marrow made up the group.

The genes are TRBV18 and TRBJ2-7; the D gene is possibly TRBD2 (7 bases). What was sequenced was PBMCs. The clonotype comes from a woman under 30 in good health and CMV-seronegative. The CDR3 region has the DNA TGTGCCAGCTCACCTTTAGGGGGGGGAGACGAGCAGTACTTC. It encodes CASSPLGGGDEQYF. Complete variable domain (other parts from reference TRBV18 and TRBJ2-7): NAGVMQNPRHLVRRRGQEARLRCSPMKGHSHVYWYRQLPEEGLKFMVYLQKENIIDESGMPKERFSAEFPKEGPSILRIQQVVRGDSAAYFCASSPLGGGDEQYFGPGTRLTVT.